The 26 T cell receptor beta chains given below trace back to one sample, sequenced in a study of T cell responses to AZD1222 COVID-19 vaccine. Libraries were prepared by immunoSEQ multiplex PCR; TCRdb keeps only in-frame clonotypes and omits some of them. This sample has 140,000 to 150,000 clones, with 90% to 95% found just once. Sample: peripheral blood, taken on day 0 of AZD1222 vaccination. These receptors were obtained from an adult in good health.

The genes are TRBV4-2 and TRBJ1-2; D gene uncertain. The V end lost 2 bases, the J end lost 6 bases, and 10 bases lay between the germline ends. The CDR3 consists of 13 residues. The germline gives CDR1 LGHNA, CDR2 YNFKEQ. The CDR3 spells CASSQLLIDGYTF. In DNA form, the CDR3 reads TGTGCCAGCAGCCAACTCTTGATAGATGGCTACACCTTC.

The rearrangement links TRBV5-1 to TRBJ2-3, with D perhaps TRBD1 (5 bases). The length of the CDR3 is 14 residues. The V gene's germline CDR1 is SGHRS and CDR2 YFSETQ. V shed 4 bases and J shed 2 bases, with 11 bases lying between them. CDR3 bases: TGCGCCAGCAGCATTGGACACAACACAGATACGCAGTATTTT. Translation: CASSIGHNTDTQYF.

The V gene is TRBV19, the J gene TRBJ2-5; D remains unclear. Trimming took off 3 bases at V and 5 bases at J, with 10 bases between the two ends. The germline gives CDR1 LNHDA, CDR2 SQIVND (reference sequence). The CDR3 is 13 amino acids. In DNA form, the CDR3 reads TGTGCCAGTAGTATTCGGGCTTGGGAGACCCAGTACTTC. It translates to CASSIRAWETQYF. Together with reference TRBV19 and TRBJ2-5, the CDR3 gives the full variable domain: DGGITQSPKYLFRKEGQNVTLSCEQNLNHDAMYWYRQDPGQGLRLIYYSQIVNDFQKGDIAEGYSVSREKKESFPLTVTSAQKNPTAFYLCASSIRAWETQYFGPGTRLLVL.

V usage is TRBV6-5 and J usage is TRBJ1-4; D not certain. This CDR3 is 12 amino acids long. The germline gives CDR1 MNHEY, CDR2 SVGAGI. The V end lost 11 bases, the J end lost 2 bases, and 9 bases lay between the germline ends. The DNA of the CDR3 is TGTGCCGTCGCAGCGACTAATGAAAAACTGTTTTTT. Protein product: CAVAATNEKLFF.

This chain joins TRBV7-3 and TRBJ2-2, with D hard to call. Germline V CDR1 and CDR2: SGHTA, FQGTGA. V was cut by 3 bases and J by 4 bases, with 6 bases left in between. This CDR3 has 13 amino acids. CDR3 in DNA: TGTGCCAGCAGCTTCCCTTCCACCGGGGAGCTGTTTTTT. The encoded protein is CASSFPSTGELFF.

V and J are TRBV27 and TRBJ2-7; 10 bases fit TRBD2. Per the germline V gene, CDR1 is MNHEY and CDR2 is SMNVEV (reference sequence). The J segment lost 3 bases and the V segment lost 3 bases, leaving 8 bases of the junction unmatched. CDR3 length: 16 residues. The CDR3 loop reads CASSFFSGRANYEQYF. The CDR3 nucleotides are TGTGCCAGCAGTTTCTTCAGCGGGAGGGCAAACTACGAGCAGTACTTC.

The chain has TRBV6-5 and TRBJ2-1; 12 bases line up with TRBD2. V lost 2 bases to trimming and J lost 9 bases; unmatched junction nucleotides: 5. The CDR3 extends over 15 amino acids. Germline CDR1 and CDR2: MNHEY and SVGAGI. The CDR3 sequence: CASSYGSSGRGEQFF. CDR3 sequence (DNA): TGTGCCAGCAGTTACGGGTCTAGCGGGAGGGGTGAGCAGTTCTTC.

The CDR3 sequence: CASKSGTGPNEQFF. In DNA, the CDR3 is TGCGCCAGCAAATCCGGGACAGGTCCGAATGAGCAGTTCTTC. The V gene is TRBV5-1, the J gene TRBJ2-1, with 8 bases that match TRBD1. The ends lost 6 bases at V and 7 bases at J; junction bases unmatched: 9. CDR3 length: 14 residues. In germline, CDR1 is SGHRS, CDR2 YFSETQ.

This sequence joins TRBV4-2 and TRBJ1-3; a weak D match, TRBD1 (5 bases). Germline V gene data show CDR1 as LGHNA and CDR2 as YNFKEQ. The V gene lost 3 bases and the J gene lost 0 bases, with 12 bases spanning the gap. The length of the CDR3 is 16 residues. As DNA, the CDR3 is TGTGCCAGCAGCCAGGGTGCAGGGTCCTCTGGAAACACCATATATTTT. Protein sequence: CASSQGAGSSGNTIYF.

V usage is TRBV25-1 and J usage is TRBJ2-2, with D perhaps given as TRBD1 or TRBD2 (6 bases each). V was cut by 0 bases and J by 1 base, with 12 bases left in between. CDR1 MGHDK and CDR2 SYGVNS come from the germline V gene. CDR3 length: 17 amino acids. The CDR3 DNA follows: TGTGCCAGCAGTGAATATTTGGGGGGCAGGAACACCGGGGAGCTGTTTTTT. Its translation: CASSEYLGGRNTGELFF.

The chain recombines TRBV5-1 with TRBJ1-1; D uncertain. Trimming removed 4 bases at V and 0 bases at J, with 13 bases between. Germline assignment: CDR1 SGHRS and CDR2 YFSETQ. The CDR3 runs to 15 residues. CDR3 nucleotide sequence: TGCGCCAGCAGCGCCGGACGGAACCTGAACACTGAAGCTTTCTTT. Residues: CASSAGRNLNTEAFF.

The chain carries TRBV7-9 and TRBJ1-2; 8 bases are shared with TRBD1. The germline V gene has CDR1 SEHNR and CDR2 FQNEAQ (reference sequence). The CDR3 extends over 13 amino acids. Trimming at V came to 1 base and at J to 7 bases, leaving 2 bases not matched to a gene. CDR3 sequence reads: CASSLGTGLGYTF. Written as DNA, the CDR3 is TGTGCCAGCAGCTTAGGGACAGGGCTTGGCTACACCTTC.

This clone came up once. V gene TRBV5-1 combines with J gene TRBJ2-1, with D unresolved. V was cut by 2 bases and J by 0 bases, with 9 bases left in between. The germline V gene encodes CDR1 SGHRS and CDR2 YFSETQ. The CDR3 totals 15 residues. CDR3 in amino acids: CASSLGPSSYNEQFF. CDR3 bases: TGCGCCAGCAGCTTAGGGCCGAGCTCCTACAATGAGCAGTTCTTC.

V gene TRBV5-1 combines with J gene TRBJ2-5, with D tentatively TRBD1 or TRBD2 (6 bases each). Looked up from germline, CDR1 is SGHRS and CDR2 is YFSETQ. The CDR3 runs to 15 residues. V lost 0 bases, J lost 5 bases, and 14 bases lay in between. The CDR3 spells CASSLAPTGRETQYF. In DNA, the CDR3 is TGCGCCAGCAGCTTGGCCCCCACAGGGAGGGAGACCCAGTACTTC.

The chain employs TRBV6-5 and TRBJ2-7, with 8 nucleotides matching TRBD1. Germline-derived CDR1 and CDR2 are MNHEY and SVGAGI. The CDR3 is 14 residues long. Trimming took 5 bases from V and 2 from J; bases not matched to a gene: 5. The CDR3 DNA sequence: TGTGCCAGCAGTCGGGACAGGAATGCCTACGAGCAGTACTTC. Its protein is CASSRDRNAYEQYF.

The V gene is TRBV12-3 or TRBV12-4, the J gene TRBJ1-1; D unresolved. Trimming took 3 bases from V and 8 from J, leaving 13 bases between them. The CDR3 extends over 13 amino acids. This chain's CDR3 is CASSFGLGREAFF. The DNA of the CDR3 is TGTGCCAGCAGTTTCGGGTTGGGCAGGGAAGCTTTCTTT.

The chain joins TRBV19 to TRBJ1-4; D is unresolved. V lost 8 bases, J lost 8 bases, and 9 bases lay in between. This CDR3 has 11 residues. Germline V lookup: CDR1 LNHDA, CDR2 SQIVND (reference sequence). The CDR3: CASSHNEKLFF. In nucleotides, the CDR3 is TGTGCCAGTTCCCATAACGAAAAACTGTTTTTT.

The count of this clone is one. The DNA for the CDR3 is TGTGCCAGCAGCTTAGCTGGAGGGCCCCAGCATTTT. It translates to CASSLAGGPQHF. The chain recombines TRBV7-9 with TRBJ1-5; D remains unclear. Germline-derived CDR1 and CDR2 are SEHNR and FQNEAQ (reference sequence). V gave up 0 bases and J gave up 9 bases, with 6 bases separating them. The CDR3 covers 12 residues.

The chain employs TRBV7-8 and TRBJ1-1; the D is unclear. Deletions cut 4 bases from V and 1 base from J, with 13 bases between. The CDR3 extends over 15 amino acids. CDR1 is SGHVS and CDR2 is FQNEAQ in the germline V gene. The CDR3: CASSSNPLPNTEAFF. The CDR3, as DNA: TGTGCCAGCAGCTCGAACCCCTTGCCGAACACTGAAGCTTTCTTT.

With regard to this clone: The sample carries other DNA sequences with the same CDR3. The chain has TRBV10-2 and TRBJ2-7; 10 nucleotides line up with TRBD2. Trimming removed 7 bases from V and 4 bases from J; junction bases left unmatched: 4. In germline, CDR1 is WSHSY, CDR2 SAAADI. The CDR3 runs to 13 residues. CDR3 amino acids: CASNPSGSYEQYF. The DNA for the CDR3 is TGCGCCAGCAACCCTAGCGGGAGTTACGAGCAGTACTTC.

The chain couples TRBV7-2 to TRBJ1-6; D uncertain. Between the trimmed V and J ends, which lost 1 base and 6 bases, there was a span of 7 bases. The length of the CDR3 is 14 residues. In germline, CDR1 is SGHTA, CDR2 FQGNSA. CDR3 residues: CASSLGGPNSPLHF. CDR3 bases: TGTGCCAGCAGCTTAGGTGGGCCTAATTCACCCCTCCACTTT.

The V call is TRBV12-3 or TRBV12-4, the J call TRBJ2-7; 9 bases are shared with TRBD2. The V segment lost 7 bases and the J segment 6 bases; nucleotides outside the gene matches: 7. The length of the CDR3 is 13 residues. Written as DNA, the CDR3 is TGTGCCAGCACCGATAGCGGGAGCGGCGAGCAGTACTTC. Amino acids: CASTDSGSGEQYF.

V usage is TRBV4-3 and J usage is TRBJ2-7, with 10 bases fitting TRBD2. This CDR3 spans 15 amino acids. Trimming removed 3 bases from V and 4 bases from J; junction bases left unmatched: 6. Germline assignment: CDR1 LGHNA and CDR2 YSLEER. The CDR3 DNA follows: TGCGCCAGCAGCCAGTTGGGGACTAGCGAGTACGAGCAGTACTTC. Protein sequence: CASSQLGTSEYEQYF.

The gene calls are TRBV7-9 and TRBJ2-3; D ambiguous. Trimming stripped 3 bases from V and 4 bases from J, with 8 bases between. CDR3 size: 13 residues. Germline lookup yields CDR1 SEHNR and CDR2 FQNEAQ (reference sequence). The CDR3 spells CASSFGWADTQYF. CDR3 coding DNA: TGTGCCAGCAGCTTCGGATGGGCAGATACGCAGTATTTT.

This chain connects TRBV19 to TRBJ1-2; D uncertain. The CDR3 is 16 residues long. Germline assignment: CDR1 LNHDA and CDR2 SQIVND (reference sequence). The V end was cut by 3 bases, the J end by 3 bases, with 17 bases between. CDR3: CASSMDWTYLDYGYTF. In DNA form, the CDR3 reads TGTGCCAGTAGTATGGATTGGACCTACCTGGACTATGGCTACACCTTC.

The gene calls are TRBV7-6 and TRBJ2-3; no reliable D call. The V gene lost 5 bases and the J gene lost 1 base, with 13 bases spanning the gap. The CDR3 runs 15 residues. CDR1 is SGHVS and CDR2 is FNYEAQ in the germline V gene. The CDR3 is CASSPNTLGTDTQYF. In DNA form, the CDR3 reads TGTGCCAGCAGCCCAAACACCCTCGGCACAGATACGCAGTATTTT.